This T cell receptor beta chain was retrieved from a study of neurological immune-mediated disorders. The sample holds one count of this clonotype. Trimming pared 0 bases from V and 5 bases from J, leaving 13 bases between. The CDR3 length is 15 residues. Germline V lookup: CDR1 SGHRS, CDR2 YFSETQ. TCRdb recomputed calls from the 5' RACE reads with MiXCR, one row per CDR3 protein. The data contain tens of thousands of distinct CDR3 sequences, over 5% of them singletons. This clonotype was obtained from a man younger than 35 in good health. Sequencing used CD8+ T cells from blood. The chain recombines TRBV5-1 with TRBJ2-3; possible D gene TRBD1, 6 bases. CDR3 sequence (DNA): TGCGCCAGCAGCTTGGATGTAGGGGGTAAAGATACGCAGTATTTT. Translated: CASSLDVGGKDTQYF.